This T cell receptor (beta chain) was sequenced during a study of shared clonotypes between healthy human individuals. Study-level findings and limits: What naive subsets generally showed was a larger estimated richness than memory subsets showed.

CDR1 MNHEY and CDR2 SVGAGI come from the germline V gene. The CDR3 spans 12 residues. Losses at the gene ends were 5 bases for V and 4 bases for J; bases not matched to a gene: 0. To note about this clone: No antigen is known for it.

Data came from immunoSEQ multiplex PCR; TCRdb stores just in-frame clones and leaves some out. The data show over 2 million clones, roughly 90% seen once. The chain uses TRBV6-5 and TRBJ2-3; 7 nucleotides agree with TRBD1. The sample was naive CD4+ T cells from PBMCs. As to subset: CD45RA+ positively selected. The TCR originated in a man aged 18 to 30 in good health. Some clones in this sample may be carry-over from other donors' samples. The CDR3 protein is CASSDRADTQYF. CDR3 coding DNA: TGTGCCAGCAGTGACAGGGCAGATACGCAGTATTTT.